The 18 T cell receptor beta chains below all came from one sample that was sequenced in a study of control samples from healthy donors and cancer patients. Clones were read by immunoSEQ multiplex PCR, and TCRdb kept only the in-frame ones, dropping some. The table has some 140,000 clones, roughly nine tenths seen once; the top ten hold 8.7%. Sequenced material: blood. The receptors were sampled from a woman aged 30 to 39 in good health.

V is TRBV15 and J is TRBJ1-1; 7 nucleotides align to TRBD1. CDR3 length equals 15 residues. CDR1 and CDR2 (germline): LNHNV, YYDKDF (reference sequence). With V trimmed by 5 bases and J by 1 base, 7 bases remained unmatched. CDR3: CATSSQTGQNTEAFF. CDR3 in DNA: TGTGCCACCAGCTCGCAGACAGGGCAGAACACTGAAGCTTTCTTT.

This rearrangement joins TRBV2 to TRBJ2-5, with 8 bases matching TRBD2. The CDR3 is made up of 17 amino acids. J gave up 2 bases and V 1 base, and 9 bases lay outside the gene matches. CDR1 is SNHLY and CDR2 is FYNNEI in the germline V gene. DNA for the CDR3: TGTGCCAGCAGTGAAGAAGCGGGAGTAAGGCGGCAAGAGACCCAGTACTTC. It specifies CASSEEAGVRRQETQYF.

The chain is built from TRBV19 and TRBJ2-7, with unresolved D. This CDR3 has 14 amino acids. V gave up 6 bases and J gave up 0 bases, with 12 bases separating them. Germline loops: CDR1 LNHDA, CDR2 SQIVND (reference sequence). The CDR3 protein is CASSDLTYSYEQYF. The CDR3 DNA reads TGTGCCAGTAGCGATCTCACCTACTCCTACGAGCAGTACTTC.

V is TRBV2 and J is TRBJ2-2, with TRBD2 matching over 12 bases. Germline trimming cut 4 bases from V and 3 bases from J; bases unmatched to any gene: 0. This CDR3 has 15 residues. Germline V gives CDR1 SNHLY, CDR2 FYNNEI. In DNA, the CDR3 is TGTGCCAGCAGTGGACTAGCGGGGGACACCGGGGAGCTGTTTTTT. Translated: CASSGLAGDTGELFF.

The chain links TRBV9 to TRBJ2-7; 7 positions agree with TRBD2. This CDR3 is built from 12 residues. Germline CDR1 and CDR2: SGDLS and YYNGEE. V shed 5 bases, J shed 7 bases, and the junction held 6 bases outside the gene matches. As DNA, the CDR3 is TGTGCCAGCAGTCCCACGGGAGGAGAGCAGTACTTC. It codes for CASSPTGGEQYF.

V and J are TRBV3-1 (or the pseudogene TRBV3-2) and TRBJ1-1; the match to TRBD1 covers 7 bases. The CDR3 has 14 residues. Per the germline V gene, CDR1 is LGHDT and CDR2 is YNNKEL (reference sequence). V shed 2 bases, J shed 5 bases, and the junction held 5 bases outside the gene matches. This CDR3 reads CASSQQGGRTEAFF. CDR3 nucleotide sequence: TGTGCCAGCAGCCAACAGGGGGGTCGGACTGAAGCTTTCTTT.

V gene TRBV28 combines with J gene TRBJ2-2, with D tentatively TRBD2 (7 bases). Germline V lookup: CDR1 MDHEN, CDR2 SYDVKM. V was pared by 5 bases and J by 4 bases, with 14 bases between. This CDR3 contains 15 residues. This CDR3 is CASSGGGAGTGELFF. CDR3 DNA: TGTGCCAGCAGTGGCGGGGGCGCAGGCACCGGGGAGCTGTTTTTT.

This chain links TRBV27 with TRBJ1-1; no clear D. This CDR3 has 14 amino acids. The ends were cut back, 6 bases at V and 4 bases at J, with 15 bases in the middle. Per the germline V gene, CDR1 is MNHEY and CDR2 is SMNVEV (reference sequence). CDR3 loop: CASRSGGKGTEAFF. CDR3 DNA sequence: TGTGCCAGCAGATCGGGCGGAAAGGGCACTGAAGCTTTCTTT.

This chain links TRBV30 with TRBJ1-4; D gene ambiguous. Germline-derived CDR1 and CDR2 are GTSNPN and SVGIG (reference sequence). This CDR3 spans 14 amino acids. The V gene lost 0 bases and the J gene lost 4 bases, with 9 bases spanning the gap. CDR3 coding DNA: TGTGCCTGGAGTGTCGTCCAGAGTAATGAAAAACTGTTTTTT. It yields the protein CAWSVVQSNEKLFF.

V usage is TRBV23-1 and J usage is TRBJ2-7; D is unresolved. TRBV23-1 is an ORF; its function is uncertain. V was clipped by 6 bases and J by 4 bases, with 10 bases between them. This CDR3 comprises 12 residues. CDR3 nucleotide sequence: TGCGCCAGCAGGCAAAGTCAGTACGAGCAGTACTTC. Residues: CASRQSQYEQYF.

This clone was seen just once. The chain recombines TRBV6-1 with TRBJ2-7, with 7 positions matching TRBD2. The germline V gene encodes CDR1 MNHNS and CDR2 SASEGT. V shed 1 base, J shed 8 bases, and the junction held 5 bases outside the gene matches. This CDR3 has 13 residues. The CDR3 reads CASSEEGEGKQYF. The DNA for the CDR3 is TGTGCCAGCAGTGAAGAAGGGGAGGGGAAGCAGTACTTC.

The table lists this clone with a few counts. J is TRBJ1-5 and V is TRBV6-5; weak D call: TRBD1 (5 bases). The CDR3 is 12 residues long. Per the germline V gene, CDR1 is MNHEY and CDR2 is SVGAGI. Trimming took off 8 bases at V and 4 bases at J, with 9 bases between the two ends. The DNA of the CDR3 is TGTGCCAGCGTCGGGGGTAATCAGCCCCAGCATTTT. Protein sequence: CASVGGNQPQHF.

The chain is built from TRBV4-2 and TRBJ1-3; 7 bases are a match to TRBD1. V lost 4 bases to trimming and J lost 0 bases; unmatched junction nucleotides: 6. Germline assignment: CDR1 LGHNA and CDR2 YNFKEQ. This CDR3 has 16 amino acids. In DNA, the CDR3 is TGTGCCAGCAGCCCAGGGGGAGGCTTCTCTGGAAACACCATATATTTT. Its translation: CASSPGGGFSGNTIYF.

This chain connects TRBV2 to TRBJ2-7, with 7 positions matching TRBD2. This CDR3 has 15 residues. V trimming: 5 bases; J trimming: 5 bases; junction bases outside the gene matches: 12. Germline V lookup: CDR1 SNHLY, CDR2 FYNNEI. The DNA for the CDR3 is TGTGCCAGCAGTCGCCGGCGGGCGGGAGCCGACGAGCAGTACTTC. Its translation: CASSRRRAGADEQYF.

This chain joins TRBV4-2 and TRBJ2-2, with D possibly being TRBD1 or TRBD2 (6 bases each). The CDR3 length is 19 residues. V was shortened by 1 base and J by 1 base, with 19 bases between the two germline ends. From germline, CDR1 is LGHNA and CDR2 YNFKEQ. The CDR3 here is CASSQGWAKAGQNTGELFF. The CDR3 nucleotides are TGTGCCAGCAGCCAAGGCTGGGCGAAGGCGGGACAGAACACCGGGGAGCTGTTTTTT.

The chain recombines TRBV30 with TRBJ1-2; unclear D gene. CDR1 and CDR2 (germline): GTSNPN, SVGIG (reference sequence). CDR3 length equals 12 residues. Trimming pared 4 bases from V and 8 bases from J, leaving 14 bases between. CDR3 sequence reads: CAWNRGWYGYTF. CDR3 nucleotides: TGTGCCTGGAACCGGGGTTGGTACGGCTACACCTTC.

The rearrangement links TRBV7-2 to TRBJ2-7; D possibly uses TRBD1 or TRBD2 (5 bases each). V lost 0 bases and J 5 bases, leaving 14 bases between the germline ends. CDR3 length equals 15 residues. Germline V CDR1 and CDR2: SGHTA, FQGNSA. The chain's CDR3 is CASSLALGAGDEQYF. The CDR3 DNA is TGTGCCAGCAGCTTAGCACTAGGGGCTGGCGACGAGCAGTACTTC.

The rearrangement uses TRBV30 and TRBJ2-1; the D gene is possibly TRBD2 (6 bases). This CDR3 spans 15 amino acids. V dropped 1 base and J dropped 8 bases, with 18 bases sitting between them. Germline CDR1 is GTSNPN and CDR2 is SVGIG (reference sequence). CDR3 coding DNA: TGTGCCTGGAGTGAGGAGGGCTACCTGAGTTATGAGCAGTTCTTC. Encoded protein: CAWSEEGYLSYEQFF.